This is a list of T cell receptor beta chains from one sample in a study of T-cell memory formation after mild COVID-19. TCRdb processed the 5' RACE reads anew with MiXCR; each CDR3 protein has one entry. The sample holds 140,000 to 150,000 distinct CDR3 sequences, 6% to 7% seen once. Sequencing input: PBMCs or a T cell subset sorted from them (not recorded which). All receptors derive from an adult woman who had mild COVID-19 (a few samples of this study predate the infection). Cell type and time point are not known. CDR3s include the opening cysteine and the closing phenylalanine or tryptophan. Fields, in order: V gene, J gene, D gene, clone size, CDR3 DNA, CDR3 protein. A D gene is named only where the DNA matches it firmly. Where a row states a size, it is once, few, many or the class of an expanded clone; other rows omit it.

TRBV24-1	TRBJ1-1	NA	NA	TGTGCCACCAGTGGTCAGGGTGACACTGAAGCTTTCTTT	CATSGQGDTEAFF
TRBV12-3/TRBV12-4	TRBJ1-5	NA	few	TGTGCCAGCAGTTACCGGGGACAGCCCCAGCATTTT	CASSYRGQPQHF
TRBV20-1	TRBJ2-1	NA	many	TGCAGTGCAACATCTCCCGGGACTCAGGGGTACAATGAGCAGTTCTTC	CSATSPGTQGYNEQFF
TRBV29-1	TRBJ2-3	NA	NA	TGCAGCGTTGAAGACCCCACGGGAGTAGGTGATACGCAGTATTTT	CSVEDPTGVGDTQYF
TRBV7-8	TRBJ1-2	NA	NA	TGTGCCAGCAGCTTGGATCATGGCAGGGCCGCTGATGGCTACACCTTC	CASSLDHGRAADGYTF
TRBV9	TRBJ2-3	NA	many	TGTGCCAGCAGCGCGAGGGACCGTCGGGCAGATACGCAGTATTTT	CASSARDRRADTQYF
TRBV12-3/TRBV12-4	TRBJ2-7	TRBD1	many	TGTGCCAGCAGTTTGGGACAGCTAACCTACGAGCAGTACTTC	CASSLGQLTYEQYF
TRBV18	TRBJ2-1	TRBD2	many	TGTGCCAGCTCACCCACGGGGGGGCAAGAGCAGTTCTTC	CASSPTGGQEQFF
TRBV6-6	TRBJ1-4	TRBD1	NA	TGTGCCAGCAGTTACTCGTCTCCTCGCGGACAGGGAAAACTGTTTTTT	CASSYSSPRGQGKLFF
TRBV5-1	TRBJ2-1	TRBD2	many	TGCGCCAGCAGCCCCGGGACTAGCGGGAGTAATGAGCAGTTCTTC	CASSPGTSGSNEQFF
TRBV7-9	TRBJ1-2	NA	many	TGTGCCAGCAGCTTTGGAAACAGTAACTATGGCTACACCTTC	CASSFGNSNYGYTF
TRBV6-5	TRBJ1-6	NA	few	TGTGCCAGCAGTTACTCTGCTCCCGTCAGCTCCTATAATTCACCCCTCCACTTT	CASSYSAPVSSYNSPLHF
TRBV9	TRBJ2-1	NA	NA	TGTGCCAGCAGCGTAGAATTGGATGAGCAGTTCTTC	CASSVELDEQFF
TRBV6-2/TRBV6-3	TRBJ2-7	TRBD1	many	TGTGCCAGCAGATCCTCTTGGACAGGGCTACGCAACGAGCAGTACTTC	CASRSSWTGLRNEQYF
TRBV18	TRBJ2-5	NA	few	TGTGCCAGCTCACCCCGGGACCGGGAGACCCAGTACTTC	CASSPRDRETQYF
TRBV30	TRBJ2-3	NA	many	TGTGCCTGGAGTGTACGGGAGAGGGATACGCAGTATTTT	CAWSVRERDTQYF
TRBV12-3/TRBV12-4	TRBJ1-2	TRBD1	many	TGTGCCAGCAGTTTGACAGGGCCTAACTATGGCTACACCTTC	CASSLTGPNYGYTF
TRBV5-1	TRBJ1-4	NA	NA	TGCGCCAGCAGCTCTCCCGAGGGGGGCGAAAAACTGTTTTTT	CASSSPEGGEKLFF
TRBV3-1	TRBJ2-1	NA	many	TGTGCCAGCAGCCAAAATTGGGCGGAGCAGTTCTTC	CASSQNWAEQFF
TRBV12-3/TRBV12-4	TRBJ2-1	NA	NA	TGTGCCAGCAGTGCCTCTAGAGTTGAGCAGTTCTTC	CASSASRVEQFF
TRBV28	TRBJ1-1	TRBD1	few	TGTGCCAGCAGTCCCCACGGACAGGGGATCTCTGAAGCTTTCTTT	CASSPHGQGISEAFF
TRBV20-1	TRBJ2-2	TRBD2	NA	TGCAGTGCCCCGGATCGGCGGGAGCAGACCGGGGAGCTGTTTTTT	CSAPDRREQTGELFF
TRBV6-1	TRBJ1-5	NA	few	TGTGCCAGCAGTGAAGTTAGCGTGCAGCCCCAGCATTTT	CASSEVSVQPQHF
TRBV7-3	TRBJ2-4	TRBD1	NA	TGTGCCAGCAGCCCCAATAGGGGACAGGGTGGATTAGCCAAAAACATTCAGTACTTC	CASSPNRGQGGLAKNIQYF
TRBV6-5	TRBJ2-2	TRBD1	few	TGTGCCAGCAGTCGGACCCAGGGGGCGGCCGGGGAGCTGTTTTTT	CASSRTQGAAGELFF
TRBV2	TRBJ1-2	TRBD1	many	TGTGCCAGCACCAAAGGACAGGGGACCTATGGCTACACCTTC	CASTKGQGTYGYTF
TRBV3-1	TRBJ1-1	NA	NA	TGTGCCAGCAGCCAATCGGACACTGAAGCTTTCTTT	CASSQSDTEAFF
TRBV24-1	TRBJ1-1	TRBD1	many	TGTGCCACCAGTGACCCCGGACAGGGCGACACTGAAGCTTTCTTT	CATSDPGQGDTEAFF
TRBV9	TRBJ2-5	TRBD2	many	TGTGCCAGCAGCGCCGGGACTACCAGAGAGACCCAGTACTTC	CASSAGTTRETQYF
TRBV24-1	TRBJ2-1	TRBD2	NA	TGTGCCACCAGTGATCCCGGGGGGAATGAGCAGTTCTTC	CATSDPGGNEQFF
TRBV7-2	TRBJ2-7	TRBD1	many	TGTGCCAGCAGCTCGGACAGGGGCCCCTACGAGCAGTACTTC	CASSSDRGPYEQYF
TRBV25-1	TRBJ1-1	NA	few	TGTGCCAGCAGTGAATCGCGGCGTATGGATCAGGGCGGAAACACTGAAGCTTTCTTT	CASSESRRMDQGGNTEAFF
TRBV7-8	TRBJ2-1	TRBD1	many	TGTGCCAGCAGCTACCGACAGGGCAGCTACAATGAGCAGTTCTTC	CASSYRQGSYNEQFF
TRBV18	TRBJ2-7	TRBD2	NA	TGTGCCAGCTCACCAGTGCGGGGAGGGACTAGCTACGAGCAGTACTTC	CASSPVRGGTSYEQYF
TRBV20-1	TRBJ1-2	NA	NA	TGCAGTGCTAGAGTCTCGGCAGGGGTCGGTTATGGCTACACCTTC	CSARVSAGVGYGYTF
TRBV24-1	TRBJ2-1	NA	many	TGTGCCACCAGTGATAATAGCCGCTCCTACAATGAGCAGTTCTTC	CATSDNSRSYNEQFF
TRBV5-1	TRBJ1-1	NA	many	TGCGCCAGCAGCTGGGGGATGCTCGACGGGTCGAACACTGAAGCTTTCTTT	CASSWGMLDGSNTEAFF
TRBV2	TRBJ2-3	TRBD2	many	TGTGCCAGCAGTCCGGGGCTAGCGGGAGTTACAGATACGCAGTATTTT	CASSPGLAGVTDTQYF
TRBV20-1	TRBJ2-7	NA	many	TGCAGTGCCAACCGGGACACCTCCTACGAGCAGTACTTC	CSANRDTSYEQYF
TRBV5-1	TRBJ1-2	NA	few	TGCGCCAGCAGCCTCCCGACCCCGGGGGGCTACACCTTC	CASSLPTPGGYTF
TRBV2	TRBJ2-6	NA	many	TGTGCCAGCAGCGGCTCTGGGGCCAACGTCCTGACTTTC	CASSGSGANVLTF
TRBV20-1	TRBJ2-7	NA	many	TGCAGTCCACTAGCACAGCCGCGGATCGAGCAGTACTTC	CSPLAQPRIEQYF
TRBV20-1	TRBJ1-2	TRBD1	many	TGCAGTGCTAGGGGACAGGTGGTGGGCTATGGCTACACCTTC	CSARGQVVGYGYTF
TRBV7-9	TRBJ1-2	NA	NA	TGTGCCAGCAGTCAGGTCGACACACCGGCTTACGGCTACACCTTC	CASSQVDTPAYGYTF
TRBV30	TRBJ1-1	NA	NA	TGTGCCTGGAGTGTACTAATGAACACTGAAGCTTTCTTT	CAWSVLMNTEAFF
TRBV7-7	TRBJ2-3	NA	many	TGTGCTAGCAGCTTAGGCCCGGGGGATACGCAGTATTTT	CASSLGPGDTQYF
TRBV27	TRBJ2-7	NA	many	TGTGCCAGCAGTTCAGGGACCTTCTACTCCTACGAGCAGTACTTC	CASSSGTFYSYEQYF
TRBV12-3/TRBV12-4	TRBJ1-1	NA	NA	TGTGCCAGCAGTTTAGGTTTATACGGGACGCCTTCTACCATGAACACTGAAGCTTTCTTT	CASSLGLYGTPSTMNTEAFF
TRBV5-1	TRBJ2-1	TRBD2	few	TGCGCCAGCAGCTTTGTAGCGGGAGGGCCGGATGAGCAGTTCTTC	CASSFVAGGPDEQFF
TRBV10-3	TRBJ1-2	NA	NA	TGTGCCATCAGTGAGTCGAGGGGCTACACCTTC	CAISESRGYTF
TRBV5-1	TRBJ2-5	NA	once	TGCGCCAGCAGCTTCGGGCCTGACGAGACCCAGTACTTC	CASSFGPDETQYF
TRBV15	TRBJ2-5	NA	few	TGTGCCACCAGCAGAGATAGAGGCTCACAAGAGACCCAGTACTTC	CATSRDRGSQETQYF
TRBV9	TRBJ2-7	TRBD2	few	TGTGCCAGCAGCCCGGGACTAGCGGGAAGAAGTGAGCAGTACTTC	CASSPGLAGRSEQYF
TRBV7-6	TRBJ2-5	TRBD1	few	TGTGCCAGCAGCTTAGCGGGAGGACAGGGTGGGGAGACCCAGTACTTC	CASSLAGGQGGETQYF
TRBV7-9	TRBJ2-7	NA	many	TGTGCCAGCAGCTTAGCCGCGGGTCGGAGCTCCTACGAGCAGTACTTC	CASSLAAGRSSYEQYF